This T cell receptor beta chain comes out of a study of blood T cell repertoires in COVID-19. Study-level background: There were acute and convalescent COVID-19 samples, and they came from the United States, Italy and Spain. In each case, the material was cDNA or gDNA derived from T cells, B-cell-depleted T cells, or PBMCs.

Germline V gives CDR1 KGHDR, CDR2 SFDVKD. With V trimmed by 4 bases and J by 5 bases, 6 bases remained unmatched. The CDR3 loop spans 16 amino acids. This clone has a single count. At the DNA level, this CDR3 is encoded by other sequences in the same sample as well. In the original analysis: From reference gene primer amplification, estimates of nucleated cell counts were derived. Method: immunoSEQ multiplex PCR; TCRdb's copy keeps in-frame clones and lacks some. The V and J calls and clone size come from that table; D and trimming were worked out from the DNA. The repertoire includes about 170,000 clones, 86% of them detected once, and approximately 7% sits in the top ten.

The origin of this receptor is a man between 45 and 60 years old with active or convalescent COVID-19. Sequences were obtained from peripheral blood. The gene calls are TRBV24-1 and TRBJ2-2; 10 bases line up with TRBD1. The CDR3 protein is CATSDPTGGNTGELFF. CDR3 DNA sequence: TGTGCCACCAGTGACCCGACAGGGGGCAATACCGGGGAGCTGTTTTTT.